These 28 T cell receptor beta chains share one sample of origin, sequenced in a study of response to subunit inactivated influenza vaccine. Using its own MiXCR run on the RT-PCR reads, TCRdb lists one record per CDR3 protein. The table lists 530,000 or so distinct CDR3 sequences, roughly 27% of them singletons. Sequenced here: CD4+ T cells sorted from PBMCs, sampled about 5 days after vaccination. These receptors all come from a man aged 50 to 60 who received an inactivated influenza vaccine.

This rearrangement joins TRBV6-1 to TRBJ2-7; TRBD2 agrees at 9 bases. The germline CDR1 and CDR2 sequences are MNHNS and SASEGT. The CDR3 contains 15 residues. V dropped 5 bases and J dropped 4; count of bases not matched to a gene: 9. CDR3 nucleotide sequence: TGTGCCAGCAGTAGAGATAGCGGGAGTTTATACGAGCAGTACTTC. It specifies CASSRDSGSLYEQYF.

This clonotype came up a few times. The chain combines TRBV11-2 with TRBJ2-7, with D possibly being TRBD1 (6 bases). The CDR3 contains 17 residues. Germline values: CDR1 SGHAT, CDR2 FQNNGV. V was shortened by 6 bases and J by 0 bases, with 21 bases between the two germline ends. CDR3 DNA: TGTGCCAGCAGACCGCTGAGAAAAGGACAGCTCTCCTACGAGCAGTACTTC. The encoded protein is CASRPLRKGQLSYEQYF.

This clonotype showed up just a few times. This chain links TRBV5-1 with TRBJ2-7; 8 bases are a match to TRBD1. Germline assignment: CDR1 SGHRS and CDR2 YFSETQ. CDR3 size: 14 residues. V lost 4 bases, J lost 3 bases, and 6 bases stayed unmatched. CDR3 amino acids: CASSNIGQGYEQYF. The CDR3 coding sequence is TGCGCCAGCAGCAACATCGGACAGGGCTACGAGCAGTACTTC.

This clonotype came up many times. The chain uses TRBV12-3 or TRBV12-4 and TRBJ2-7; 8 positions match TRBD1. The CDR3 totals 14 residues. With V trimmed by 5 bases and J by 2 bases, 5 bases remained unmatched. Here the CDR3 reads CASSRTGLTYEQYF. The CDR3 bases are TGTGCCAGCAGTCGGACAGGGCTAACCTACGAGCAGTACTTC.

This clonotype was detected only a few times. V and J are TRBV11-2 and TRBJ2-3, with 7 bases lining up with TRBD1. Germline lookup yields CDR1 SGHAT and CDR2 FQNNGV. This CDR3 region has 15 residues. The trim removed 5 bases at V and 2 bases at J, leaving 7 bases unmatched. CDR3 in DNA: TGTGCCAGCAGCCAGGGACAGTACTACACAGATACGCAGTATTTT. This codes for CASSQGQYYTDTQYF.

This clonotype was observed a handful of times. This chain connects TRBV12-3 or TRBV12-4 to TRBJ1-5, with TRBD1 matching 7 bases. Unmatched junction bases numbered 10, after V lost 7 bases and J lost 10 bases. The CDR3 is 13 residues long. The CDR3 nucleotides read TGTGCCAGCAACAGACTCCGGGACAGACCCCAGCATTTT. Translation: CASNRLRDRPQHF.

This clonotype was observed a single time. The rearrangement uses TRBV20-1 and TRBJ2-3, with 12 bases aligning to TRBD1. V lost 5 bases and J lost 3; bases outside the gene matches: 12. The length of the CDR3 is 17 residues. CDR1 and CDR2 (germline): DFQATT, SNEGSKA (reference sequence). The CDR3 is CSAEGQGAGIGTDTQYF. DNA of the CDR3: TGCAGTGCTGAGGGACAGGGGGCCGGTATTGGGACAGATACGCAGTATTTT.

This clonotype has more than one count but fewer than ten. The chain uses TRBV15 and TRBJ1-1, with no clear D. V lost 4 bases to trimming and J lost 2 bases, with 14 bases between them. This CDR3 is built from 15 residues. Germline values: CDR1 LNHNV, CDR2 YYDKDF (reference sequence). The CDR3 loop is CATSIGPGYNTEAFF. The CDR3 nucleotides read TGTGCCACCAGCATTGGACCGGGCTACAACACTGAAGCTTTCTTT.

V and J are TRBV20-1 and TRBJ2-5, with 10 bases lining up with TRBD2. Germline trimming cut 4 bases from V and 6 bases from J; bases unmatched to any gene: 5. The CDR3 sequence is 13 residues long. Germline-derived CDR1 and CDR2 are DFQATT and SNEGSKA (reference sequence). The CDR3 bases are TGCAGTGCTACCGGGACTAGCGTCCAGACCCAGTACTTC. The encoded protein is CSATGTSVQTQYF.

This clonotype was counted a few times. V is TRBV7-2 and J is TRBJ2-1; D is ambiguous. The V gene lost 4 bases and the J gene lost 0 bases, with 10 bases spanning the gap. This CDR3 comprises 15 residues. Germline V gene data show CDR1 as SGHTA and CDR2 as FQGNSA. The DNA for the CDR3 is TGTGCCAGCAGCTCCGACACATTCTCCTACAATGAGCAGTTCTTC. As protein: CASSSDTFSYNEQFF.

CDR3 in DNA: TGTGCCACCAGCAGAAGACAGGGGGTGGACGAGCAGTACTTC. It yields the protein CATSRRQGVDEQYF. The genes are TRBV15 and TRBJ2-7, with 9 bases lining up with TRBD1. With 2 bases clipped from V and 5 bases from J, the junction kept 4 bases outside the gene matches. CDR3 length: 14 amino acids. From germline, CDR1 is LNHNV and CDR2 YYDKDF (reference sequence).

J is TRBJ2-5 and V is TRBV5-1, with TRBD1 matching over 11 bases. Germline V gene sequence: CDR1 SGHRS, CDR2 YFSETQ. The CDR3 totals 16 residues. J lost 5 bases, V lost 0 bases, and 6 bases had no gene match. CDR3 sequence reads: CASSLARTGGLETQYF. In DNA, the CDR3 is TGCGCCAGCAGCTTGGCCCGGACAGGGGGCTTGGAGACCCAGTACTTC.

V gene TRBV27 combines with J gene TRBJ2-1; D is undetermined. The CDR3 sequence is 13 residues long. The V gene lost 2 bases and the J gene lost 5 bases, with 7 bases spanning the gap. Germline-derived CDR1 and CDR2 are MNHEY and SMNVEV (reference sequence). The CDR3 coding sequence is TGTGCCAGCAGTTTACTGGGTAACAATGAGCAGTTCTTC. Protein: CASSLLGNNEQFF.

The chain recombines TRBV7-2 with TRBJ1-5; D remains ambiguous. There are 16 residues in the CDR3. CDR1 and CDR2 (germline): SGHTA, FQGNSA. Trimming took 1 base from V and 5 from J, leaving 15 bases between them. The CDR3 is CASSLDGALSDQPQHF. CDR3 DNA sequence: TGTGCCAGCAGCTTAGATGGTGCCCTTTCTGATCAGCCCCAGCATTTT.

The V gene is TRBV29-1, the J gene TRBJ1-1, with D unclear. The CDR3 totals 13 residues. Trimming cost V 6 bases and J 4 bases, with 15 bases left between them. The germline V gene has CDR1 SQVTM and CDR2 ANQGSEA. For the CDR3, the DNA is TGCAGCGTCCCCTCGGGGTCCGGCACTGAAGCTTTCTTT. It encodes CSVPSGSGTEAFF.

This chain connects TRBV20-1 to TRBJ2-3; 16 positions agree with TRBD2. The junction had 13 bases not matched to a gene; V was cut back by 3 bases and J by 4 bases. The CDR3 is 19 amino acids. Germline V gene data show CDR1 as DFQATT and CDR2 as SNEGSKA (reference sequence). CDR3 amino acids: CSASFNPGLAGGLADTQYF. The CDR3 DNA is TGCAGTGCTAGTTTTAATCCGGGACTAGCGGGGGGGCTGGCAGATACGCAGTATTTT.

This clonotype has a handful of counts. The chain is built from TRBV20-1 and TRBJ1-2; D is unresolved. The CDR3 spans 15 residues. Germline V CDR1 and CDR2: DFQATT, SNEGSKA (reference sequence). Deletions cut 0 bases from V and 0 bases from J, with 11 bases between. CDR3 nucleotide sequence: TGCAGTGCTAGAGAGCTAAGGCGGGCTAACTATGGCTACACCTTC. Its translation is CSARELRRANYGYTF.

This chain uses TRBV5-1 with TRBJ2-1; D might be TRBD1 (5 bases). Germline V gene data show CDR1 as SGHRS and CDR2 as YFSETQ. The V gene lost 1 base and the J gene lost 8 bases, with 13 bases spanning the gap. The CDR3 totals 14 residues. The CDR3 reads CASSLISSRDEQFF. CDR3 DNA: TGCGCCAGCAGCTTGATTAGCTCCAGGGATGAGCAGTTCTTC.

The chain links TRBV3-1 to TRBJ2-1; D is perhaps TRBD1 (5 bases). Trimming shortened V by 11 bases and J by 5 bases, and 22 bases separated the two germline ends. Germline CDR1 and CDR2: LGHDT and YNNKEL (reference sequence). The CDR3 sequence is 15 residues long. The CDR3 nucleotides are TGTGCCTGCTGCAATGAAGGGGCGATGAACAATGAGCAGTTCTTC. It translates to CACCNEGAMNNEQFF.

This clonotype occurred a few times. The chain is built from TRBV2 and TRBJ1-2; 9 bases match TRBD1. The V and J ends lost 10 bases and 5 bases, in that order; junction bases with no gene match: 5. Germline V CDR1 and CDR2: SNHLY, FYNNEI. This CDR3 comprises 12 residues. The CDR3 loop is CATRQGGYGYTF. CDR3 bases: TGTGCCACCCGACAGGGGGGGTATGGCTACACCTTC.

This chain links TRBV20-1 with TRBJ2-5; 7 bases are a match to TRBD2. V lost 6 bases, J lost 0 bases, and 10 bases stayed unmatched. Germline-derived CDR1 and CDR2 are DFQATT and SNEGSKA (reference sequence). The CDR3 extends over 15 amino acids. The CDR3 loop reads CSAFGASGDQETQYF. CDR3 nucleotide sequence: TGCAGTGCCTTCGGGGCGAGCGGGGACCAAGAGACCCAGTACTTC.

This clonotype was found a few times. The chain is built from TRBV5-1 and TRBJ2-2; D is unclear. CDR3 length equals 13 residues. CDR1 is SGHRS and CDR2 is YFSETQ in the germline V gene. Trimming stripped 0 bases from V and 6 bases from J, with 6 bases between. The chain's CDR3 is CASSLVVAGELFF. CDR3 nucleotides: TGCGCCAGCAGCTTGGTGGTAGCCGGGGAGCTGTTTTTT.

CDR3 protein: CATSDLGDTEAFF. CDR3 in DNA: TGTGCCACCAGTGATTTAGGGGACACTGAAGCTTTCTTT. The rearrangement uses TRBV24-1 and TRBJ1-1; D possibly corresponds to TRBD1 (5 bases). This CDR3 has 13 amino acids. V was shortened by 1 base and J by 3 bases, with 5 bases between the two germline ends. Germline V gives CDR1 KGHDR, CDR2 SFDVKD.

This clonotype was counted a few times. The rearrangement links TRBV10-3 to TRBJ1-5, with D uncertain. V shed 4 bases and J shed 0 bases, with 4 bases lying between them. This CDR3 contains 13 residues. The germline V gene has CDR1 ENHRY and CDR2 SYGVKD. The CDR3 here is CAISVDSNQPQHF. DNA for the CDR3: TGTGCCATCAGTGTAGATAGCAATCAGCCCCAGCATTTT.

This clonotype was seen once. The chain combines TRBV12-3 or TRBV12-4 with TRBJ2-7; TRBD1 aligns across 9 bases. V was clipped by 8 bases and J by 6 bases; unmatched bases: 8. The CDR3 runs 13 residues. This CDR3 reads CASRPTGGGEQYF. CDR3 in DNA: TGTGCCAGCCGACCCACAGGGGGCGGCGAGCAGTACTTC.

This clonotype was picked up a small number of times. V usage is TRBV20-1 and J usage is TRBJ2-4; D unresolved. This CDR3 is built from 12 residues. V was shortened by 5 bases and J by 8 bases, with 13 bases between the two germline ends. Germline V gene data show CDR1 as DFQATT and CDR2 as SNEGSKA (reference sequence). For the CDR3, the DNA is TGCAGTGCTCTCGCAGGTCGGGACATTCAGTACTTC. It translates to CSALAGRDIQYF.

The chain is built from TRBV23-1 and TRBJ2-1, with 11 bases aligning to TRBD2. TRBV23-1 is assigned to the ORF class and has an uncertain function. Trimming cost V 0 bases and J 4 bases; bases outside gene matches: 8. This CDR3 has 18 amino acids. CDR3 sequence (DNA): TGCGCCAGCAGTCAATCTCCGCGGACTAGCGGGCTTTACAATGAGCAGTTCTTC. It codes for CASSQSPRTSGLYNEQFF.

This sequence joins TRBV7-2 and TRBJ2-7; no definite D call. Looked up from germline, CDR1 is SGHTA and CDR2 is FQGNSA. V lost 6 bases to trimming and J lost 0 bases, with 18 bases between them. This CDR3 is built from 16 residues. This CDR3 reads CASSIKGGPSSYEQYF. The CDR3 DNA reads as TGTGCCAGCAGTATAAAGGGCGGCCCGAGCTCCTACGAGCAGTACTTC. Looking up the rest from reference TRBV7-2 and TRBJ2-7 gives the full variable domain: GAGVSQSPSNKVTEKGKDVELRCDPISGHTALYWYRQSLGQGLEFLIYFQGNSAPDKSGLPSDRFSAERTGGSVSTLTIQRTQQEDSAVYLCASSIKGGPSSYEQYFGPGTRLTVT.